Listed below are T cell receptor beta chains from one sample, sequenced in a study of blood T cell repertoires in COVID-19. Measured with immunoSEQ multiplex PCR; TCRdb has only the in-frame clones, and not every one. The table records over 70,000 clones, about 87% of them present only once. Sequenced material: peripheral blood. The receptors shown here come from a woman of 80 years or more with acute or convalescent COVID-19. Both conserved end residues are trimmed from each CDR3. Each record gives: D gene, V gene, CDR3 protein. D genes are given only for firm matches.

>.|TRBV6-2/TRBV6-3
ASSPLYEQY
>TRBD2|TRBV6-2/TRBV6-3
ASSSTTLAGVSSEQY
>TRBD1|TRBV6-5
ASSKGQAGGYT
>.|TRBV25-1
ASSGQVQGRAYGYT
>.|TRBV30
AWSKGDNYGYT
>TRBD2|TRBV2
ASSGNSGRVNEQF
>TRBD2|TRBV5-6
ASSLGGRASEQF
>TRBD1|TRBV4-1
ASSQYGTEGYNEQF
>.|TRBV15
ATSTYSPGANVLT
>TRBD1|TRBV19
ASSRGQEIATNEKLF
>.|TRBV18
ASSPDKGQPQH
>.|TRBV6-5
ASSPDTGANGYT
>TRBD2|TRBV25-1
ASSDRLAGNRELF
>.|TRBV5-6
ASSVQGMSDEQF
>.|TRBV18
ASFPGQARGETQY
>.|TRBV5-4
ASSSGVQTNTEAF
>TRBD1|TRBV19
ASSKRGQVYEKLF
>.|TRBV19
ASSIGAVAGAIGDTQY
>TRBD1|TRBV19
ASSWQGATDTQY
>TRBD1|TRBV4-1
ASSQDPRGNEKLF
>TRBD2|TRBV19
ASSLASGTLGAGELF
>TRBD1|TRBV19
ASSTLTGRFGANVLT
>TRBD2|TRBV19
ASKRTSGGSYEQY
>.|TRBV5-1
ASSLVAPGALELGYT
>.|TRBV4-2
ASSQVSGTVTDTQY
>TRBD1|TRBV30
AWSARQGYGYT
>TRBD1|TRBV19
AGSPGQGAPEHGYT
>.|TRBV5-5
ASSLAGRGDIQY
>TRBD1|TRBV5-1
ASSRAGTGVDTQY
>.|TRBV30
AWSAPDRGYNSPLH
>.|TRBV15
ATRQERSGETQY
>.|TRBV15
ATSRGGRSSGNTIY
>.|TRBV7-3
ASSLQGMREQY
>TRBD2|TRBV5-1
ASSLGTSGERTDTQY
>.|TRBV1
TSREKDYSYEQY
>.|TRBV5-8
ASSLTGLWGYT
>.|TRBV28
ASREGGVKSYEQY
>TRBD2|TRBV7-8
ASSFGTSARTDTQY
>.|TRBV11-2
ASRLGRDAYNEQF
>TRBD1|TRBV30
AWSPGQGNQPQH
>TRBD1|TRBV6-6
ASTKQGAAYEQY
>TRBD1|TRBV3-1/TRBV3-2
ASSQDARGPEGTNEKLF
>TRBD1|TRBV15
ATSSPRGQEAF
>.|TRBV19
ASSPDQGPSTEAF
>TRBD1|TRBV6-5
ASSRTGMNTEAF
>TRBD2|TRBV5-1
ASSLVAGGGSYVDEQY
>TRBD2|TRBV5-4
ASSYMAGGREQY